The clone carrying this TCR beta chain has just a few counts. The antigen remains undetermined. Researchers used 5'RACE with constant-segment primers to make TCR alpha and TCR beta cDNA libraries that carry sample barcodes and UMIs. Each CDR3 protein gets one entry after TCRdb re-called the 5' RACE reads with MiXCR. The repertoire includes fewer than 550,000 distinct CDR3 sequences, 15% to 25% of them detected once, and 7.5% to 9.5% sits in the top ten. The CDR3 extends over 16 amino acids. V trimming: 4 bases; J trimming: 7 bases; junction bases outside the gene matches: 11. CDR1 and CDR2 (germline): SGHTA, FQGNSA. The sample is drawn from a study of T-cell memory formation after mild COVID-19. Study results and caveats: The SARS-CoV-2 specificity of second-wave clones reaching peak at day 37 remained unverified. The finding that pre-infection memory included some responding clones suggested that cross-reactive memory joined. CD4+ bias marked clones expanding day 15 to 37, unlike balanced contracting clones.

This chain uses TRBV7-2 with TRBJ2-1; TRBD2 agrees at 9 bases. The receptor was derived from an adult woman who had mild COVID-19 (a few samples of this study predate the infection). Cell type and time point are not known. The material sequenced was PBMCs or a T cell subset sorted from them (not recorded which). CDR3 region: CASSSRAGGRVNEQFF. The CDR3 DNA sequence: TGTGCCAGCAGCTCCCGAGCGGGAGGCCGGGTAAATGAGCAGTTCTTC.